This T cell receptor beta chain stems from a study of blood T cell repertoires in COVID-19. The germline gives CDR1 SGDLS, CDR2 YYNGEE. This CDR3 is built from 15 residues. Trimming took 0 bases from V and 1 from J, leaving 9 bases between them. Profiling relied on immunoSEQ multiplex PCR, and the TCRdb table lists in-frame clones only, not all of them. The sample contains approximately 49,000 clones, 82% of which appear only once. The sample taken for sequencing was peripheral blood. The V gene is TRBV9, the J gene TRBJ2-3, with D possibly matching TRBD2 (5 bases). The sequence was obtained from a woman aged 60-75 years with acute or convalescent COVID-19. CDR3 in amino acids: CASSVGRTRTDTQYF. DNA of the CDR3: TGTGCCAGCAGCGTAGGGAGGACTCGCACAGATACGCAGTATTTT.